These 21 T cell receptor beta chains were sequenced from one sample in a study of blood T cell repertoires in COVID-19. Method: immunoSEQ multiplex PCR; TCRdb's copy keeps in-frame clones and lacks some. Of around 140,000 clones in the sample, approximately 84% were seen once. Specimen: peripheral blood. The receptors stem from a woman aged 55-75 years with acute or convalescent COVID-19.

This clone was counted a few times. The rearrangement uses TRBV4-1 and TRBJ1-6, with a possible D match to TRBD1 (6 bases). This CDR3 region has 14 residues. Trimming cost V 8 bases and J 6 bases, with 14 bases left between them. Per germline, CDR1 MGHRA and CDR2 YSYEKL. The CDR3 loop reads CASAMGAGNSPLHF. CDR3 nucleotide sequence: TGCGCCAGCGCCATGGGGGCTGGTAATTCACCCCTCCACTTT.

The chain combines TRBV27 with TRBJ1-2; D is uncertain. The CDR3 is 13 residues long. Trimming took 2 bases from V and 3 from J, leaving 7 bases between them. Germline V lookup: CDR1 MNHEY, CDR2 SMNVEV (reference sequence). The CDR3 bases are TGTGCCAGCAGTTTACTTGGCTACTATGGCTACACCTTC. Amino acids: CASSLLGYYGYTF.

The chain carries TRBV12-3 or TRBV12-4 and TRBJ1-3; no reliable D call. Trimming stripped 6 bases from V and 6 bases from J, with 6 bases between. The CDR3 is 11 amino acids. The CDR3 nucleotides read TGTGCCAGCAGCCAGAAAAACACCATATATTTT. As protein: CASSQKNTIYF.

Written as DNA, the CDR3 is TGTGCCAGCAGCTGGCGGGGAGGAGTCAATCAGCCCCAGCATTTT. This encodes CASSWRGGVNQPQHF. The V call is TRBV7-2, the J call TRBJ1-5; no definite D call. Trimming took 4 bases from V and 3 from J, leaving 13 bases between them. This CDR3 contains 15 residues. Germline V CDR1 and CDR2: SGHTA, FQGNSA.

The genes are TRBV5-1 and TRBJ2-1; 8 bases align to TRBD1. The CDR3 loop spans 16 amino acids. J lost 4 bases, V lost 4 bases, and 10 bases had no gene match. Germline V gene sequence: CDR1 SGHRS, CDR2 YFSETQ. The CDR3 loop is CASSTLGQGLYNEQFF. CDR3 coding DNA: TGCGCCAGCAGCACCCTCGGACAGGGCTTGTACAATGAGCAGTTCTTC.

CDR3 sequence (DNA): TGTGCCAGCAGTTTATCGAGGGCCTGGACTACGGGGGAGCTGTTTTTT. The encoded protein is CASSLSRAWTTGELFF. The chain has TRBV27 and TRBJ2-2; a possible D gene is TRBD2 (6 bases). There are 16 residues in the CDR3. Germline V CDR1 and CDR2: MNHEY, SMNVEV (reference sequence). V was cut by 0 bases and J by 8 bases, with 16 bases left in between.

The J gene is TRBJ2-7, the V gene TRBV3-1 (or the pseudogene TRBV3-2); 8 positions match TRBD1. This CDR3 region has 12 residues. Germline V lookup: CDR1 LGHDT, CDR2 YNNKEL (reference sequence). With 3 bases clipped from V and 8 bases from J, the junction kept 3 bases outside the gene matches. For the CDR3, the DNA is TGTGCCAGCAGCCACTGGACAGGGCAGCAGTACTTC. Amino acids: CASSHWTGQQYF.

The J gene is TRBJ1-5, the V gene TRBV10-2; D is possibly TRBD1 (5 bases). The CDR3 is made up of 15 amino acids. V was trimmed by 8 bases and J by 1 base, leaving 15 bases between them. Per the germline V gene, CDR1 is WSHSY and CDR2 is SAAADI. As DNA, the CDR3 is TGCGCCAGCGGTACGGGGGGAATAAGCAATCAGCCCCAGCATTTT. The encoded protein is CASGTGGISNQPQHF.

The gene calls are TRBV5-4 and TRBJ2-5; D is uncertain. Germline V gene sequence: CDR1 SGHNT, CDR2 YYREEE (reference sequence). Trimming removed 2 bases at V and 2 bases at J, with 4 bases between. The CDR3 runs to 12 residues. The CDR3 protein is CASSLLQETQYF. The CDR3, as DNA: TGTGCCAGCAGCTTACTTCAAGAGACCCAGTACTTC.

The chain uses TRBV5-1 and TRBJ2-7, with TRBD1 identical over 8 bases. CDR1 and CDR2 (germline): SGHRS, YFSETQ. The ends lost 4 bases at V and 5 bases at J; junction bases unmatched: 11. This CDR3 comprises 15 residues. The DNA of the CDR3 is TGCGCCAGCAGCCTACAGGGGGAAGGTGCCCACGAGCAGTACTTC. Its protein product is CASSLQGEGAHEQYF.

The chain joins TRBV6-4 to TRBJ2-1, with 8 bases that match TRBD2. Germline-derived CDR1 and CDR2 are MRHNA and SNTAGT. This CDR3 has 15 residues. Losses at the gene ends were 6 bases for V and 5 bases for J; bases not matched to a gene: 9. Here the CDR3 DNA reads TGTGCCAGCAGAGATGATGGACTAGCCGACAATGAGCAGTTCTTC. This translates into CASRDDGLADNEQFF.

The rearrangement links TRBV2 to TRBJ2-7; D perhaps matches TRBD2 (5 bases). The CDR3 has 14 amino acids. From germline, CDR1 is SNHLY and CDR2 FYNNEI. V dropped 9 bases and J dropped 1 base, with 16 bases sitting between them. The CDR3 DNA reads as TGTGCCAGTGCAACGGGGAGATTGTCCTACGAGCAGTACTTC. Translating it yields CASATGRLSYEQYF.

This clone occurred a few times. J is TRBJ2-7 and V is TRBV12-3 or TRBV12-4; 9 bases fit TRBD1. The ends lost 6 bases at V and 6 bases at J; junction bases unmatched: 6. There are 13 residues in the CDR3. The CDR3 here is CASRQGAGIEQYF. Here the CDR3 DNA reads TGTGCCAGCAGACAGGGGGCCGGTATCGAGCAGTACTTC.

V gene TRBV27 combines with J gene TRBJ2-7, with 9 bases matching TRBD2. V was clipped by 3 bases and J by 1 base; unmatched bases: 4. The length of the CDR3 is 15 residues. Per germline, CDR1 MNHEY and CDR2 SMNVEV (reference sequence). The CDR3 sequence is CASSLATSGSYEQYF. The CDR3, as DNA: TGTGCCAGCAGTTTGGCGACTAGCGGATCCTACGAGCAGTACTTC.

The chain carries TRBV7-9 and TRBJ2-7; TRBD2 aligns across 13 bases. The CDR3 totals 15 residues. Per germline, CDR1 SEHNR and CDR2 FQNEAQ (reference sequence). J gave up 7 bases and V 8 bases, and 11 bases lay outside the gene matches. In DNA, the CDR3 is TGTGCCAGCGGACTAGCGGGAGTTGGGTCCGGGGAGCAGTACTTC. It codes for CASGLAGVGSGEQYF.

This chain links TRBV15 with TRBJ1-1; D gene ambiguous. Germline CDR1 reads LNHNV; CDR2 reads YYDKDF (reference sequence). V shed 5 bases and J shed 1 base, with 11 bases lying between them. This CDR3 spans 14 amino acids. In DNA form, the CDR3 reads TGTGCCACCAGCTTAAGAGCAGGGAACACTGAAGCTTTCTTT. Translation: CATSLRAGNTEAFF. The variable domain in full, with the rest retrieved from reference TRBV15 and TRBJ1-1, is DAMVIQNPRYQVTQFGKPVTLSCSQTLNHNVMYWYQQKSSQAPKLLFHYYDKDFNNEADTPDNFQSRRPNTSFCFLDIRSPGLGDTAMYLCATSLRAGNTEAFFGQGTRLTVV.

This clone turned up a few times. This sequence joins TRBV19 and TRBJ2-1; weak D call: TRBD2 (5 bases). The V end was cut by 2 bases, the J end by 1 base, with 9 bases between. This CDR3 contains 15 residues. The germline V gene encodes CDR1 LNHDA and CDR2 SQIVND (reference sequence). The CDR3 DNA sequence: TGTGCCAGTAGTATAAAGGACTCGTCCTACAATGAGCAGTTCTTC. It specifies CASSIKDSSYNEQFF. The variable domain in full, with the rest retrieved from reference TRBV19 and TRBJ2-1, is DGGITQSPKYLFRKEGQNVTLSCEQNLNHDAMYWYRQDPGQGLRLIYYSQIVNDFQKGDIAEGYSVSREKKESFPLTVTSAQKNPTAFYLCASSIKDSSYNEQFFGPGTRLTVL.

The genes are TRBV5-8 and TRBJ2-3; 7 bases fit TRBD2. Germline CDR1 and CDR2: SGHTS and YDEGEE. The CDR3 has 16 amino acids. The junction had 4 bases not matched to a gene; V was cut back by 0 bases and J by 0 bases. CDR3 in amino acids: CASSLATSFSTDTQYF. DNA for the CDR3: TGTGCCAGCAGCTTGGCGACTAGCTTTAGCACAGATACGCAGTATTTT.

This chain links TRBV21-1 with TRBJ2-2; TRBD1, the table's D call, was not compared with the DNA. TRBV21-1 is given as a pseudogene. CDR3 length: 16 residues. The DNA for the CDR3 is TGTGCCAGCACCTCGGCCGGACAGGGAGGATCCGGGGAGCTGTTTTTT. It encodes CASTSAGQGGSGELFF.

The chain couples TRBV7-9 to TRBJ1-1; D not resolved. Per germline, CDR1 SEHNR and CDR2 FQNEAQ (reference sequence). Between the trimmed V and J ends, which lost 5 bases and 4 bases, there was a span of 14 bases. The CDR3 totals 14 residues. The CDR3 loop is CASSNTLGSTEAFF. As DNA, the CDR3 is TGTGCCAGCAGCAATACTCTGGGGAGCACTGAAGCTTTCTTT.

The genes are TRBV7-9 and TRBJ2-7; 8 nucleotides align to TRBD2. Germline-derived CDR1 and CDR2 are SEHNR and FQNEAQ (reference sequence). J lost 3 bases, V lost 3 bases, and 4 bases had no gene match. This CDR3 has 14 amino acids. CDR3 residues: CASSLSGRFYEQYF. Written as DNA, the CDR3 is TGTGCCAGCAGCTTGAGCGGGAGATTCTACGAGCAGTACTTC.